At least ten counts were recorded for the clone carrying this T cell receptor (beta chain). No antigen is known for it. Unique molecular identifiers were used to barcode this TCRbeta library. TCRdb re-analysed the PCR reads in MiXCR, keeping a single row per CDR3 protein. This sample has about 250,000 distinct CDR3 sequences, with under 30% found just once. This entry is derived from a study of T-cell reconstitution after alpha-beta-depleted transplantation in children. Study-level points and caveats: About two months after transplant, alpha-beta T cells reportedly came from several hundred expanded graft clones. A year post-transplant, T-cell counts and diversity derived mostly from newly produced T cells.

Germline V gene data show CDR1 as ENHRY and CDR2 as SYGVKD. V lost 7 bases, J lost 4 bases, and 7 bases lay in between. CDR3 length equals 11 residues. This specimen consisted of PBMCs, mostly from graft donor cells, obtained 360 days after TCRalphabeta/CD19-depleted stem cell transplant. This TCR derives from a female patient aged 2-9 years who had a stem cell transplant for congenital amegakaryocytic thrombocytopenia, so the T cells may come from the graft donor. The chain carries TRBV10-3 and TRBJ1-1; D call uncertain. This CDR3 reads CAITAGTEAFF. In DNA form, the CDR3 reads TGTGCCATCACCGCCGGCACTGAAGCTTTCTTT.